These 28 T cell receptor beta chains share one sample of origin, sequenced in a study of T cells in Graves' hyperthyroidism and ophthalmopathy. RNA transcripts were the template for amplifying TCR beta CDR3 regions. With the HTBI primer set, the TCR CDR3 went through a first round of RT-PCR. TCRdb re-called the multiplex PCR reads through MiXCR, storing one row per CDR3 protein. The data show 300,000 to 350,000 distinct CDR3 sequences, around 14% seen once. Sequencing was performed on blood. The source is a woman aged 25 to 39 with Graves' hyperthyroidism.

This clonotype was counted between two and nine times. The gene calls are TRBV19 and TRBJ1-1; 7 nucleotides align to TRBD1. Germline CDR1 is LNHDA and CDR2 is SQIVND (reference sequence). The CDR3 has 17 amino acids. The junction had 12 bases not matched to a gene; V was cut back by 1 base and J by 4 bases. In DNA form, the CDR3 reads TGTGCCAGTAGTATAGTAGAGGGGGCGAGGTATCGCACTGAAGCTTTCTTT. Protein product: CASSIVEGARYRTEAFF.

This clonotype was detected many times. The chain is built from TRBV7-8 and TRBJ1-5; D unclear. The CDR3 totals 13 residues. Per germline, CDR1 SGHVS and CDR2 FQNEAQ. V gave up 8 bases and J gave up 1 base, with 9 bases separating them. Here the CDR3 DNA reads TGTGCCAGCGGGGTGGGCAGCAATCAGCCCCAGCATTTT. Amino acid sequence: CASGVGSNQPQHF. The entire variable domain, with the rest obtained from reference TRBV7-8 and TRBJ1-5, is as follows: GAGVSQSPRYKVAKRGQDVALRCDPISGHVSLFWYQQALGQGPEFLTYFQNEAQLDKSGLPSDRFFAERPEGSVSTLKIQRTQQEDSAVYLCASGVGSNQPQHFGDGTRLSIL.

This clonotype was seen repeatedly, ten times or more. V and J are TRBV6-2 or TRBV6-3 and TRBJ2-2; D is possibly TRBD2 (6 bases). Trimming removed 5 bases at V and 1 base at J, with 14 bases between. CDR1 and CDR2 (germline): MNHEY, SVGEGT. This CDR3 has 16 amino acids. CDR3 region: CASSPTGTRNTGELFF. The CDR3 region has the DNA TGTGCCAGCAGTCCGACCGGGACTCGGAACACCGGGGAGCTGTTTTTT.

As regards this clonotype: With a much larger clone just one base away, this may be a read error. V and J are TRBV2 and TRBJ1-4, with D possibly matching TRBD1 (5 bases). Looked up from germline, CDR1 is SNHLY and CDR2 is FYNNEI. This CDR3 has 15 residues. The CDR3 spells CATRVGDLANEELFF. CDR3 in DNA: TGTGCCACCAGGGTAGGGGATCTTGCGAATGAAGAACTGTTTTTT.

V is TRBV19 and J is TRBJ2-1; D uncertain. Germline V lookup: CDR1 LNHDA, CDR2 SQIVND (reference sequence). V shed 5 bases and J shed 0 bases, with 14 bases lying between them. CDR3 size: 16 residues. DNA of the CDR3: TGTGCCAGTAGTCCCCATACCATTAGCTCCTACAATGAGCAGTTCTTC. This sequence encodes CASSPHTISSYNEQFF.

This clonotype was counted ten times or more. This chain connects TRBV24-1 to TRBJ2-3, with D unresolved. The germline V gene encodes CDR1 KGHDR and CDR2 SFDVKD. The CDR3 runs to 12 residues. V dropped 4 bases and J dropped 6 bases, with 7 bases sitting between them. For the CDR3, the DNA is TGTGCCACCAGTGAGAGTGAGGATACGCAGTATTTT. It translates to CATSESEDTQYF.

This chain connects TRBV4-1 to TRBJ2-3; 7 bases are shared with TRBD2. V lost 1 base and J lost 2; bases outside the gene matches: 9. CDR3 length: 17 amino acids. Germline V gene sequence: CDR1 MGHRA, CDR2 YSYEKL. CDR3 coding DNA: TGCGCCAGCAGCCAAGGGGGAGCGGGACTATACACAGATACGCAGTATTTT. Its translation is CASSQGGAGLYTDTQYF.

A remark on this clonotype: A much larger clone sits a single nucleotide away, making a read error possible. The V and J genes are TRBV20-1 and TRBJ1-1; 11 bases fit TRBD1. Germline assignment: CDR1 DFQATT and CDR2 SNEGSKA (reference sequence). The CDR3 consists of 14 residues. DNA of the CDR3: TGCAGTGCTCCACTCGGACAGGGGGCAACTGAAGCTTCCTTT. Its translation is CSAPLGQGATEASF.

The CDR3 sequence is CASKSTSGSYNEQFF. CDR3 DNA sequence: TGTGCCAGCAAATCGACTAGCGGGAGCTACAATGAGCAGTTCTTC. The V and J genes are TRBV27 and TRBJ2-1, with 12 bases fitting TRBD2. Trimming removed 7 bases from V and 3 bases from J; junction bases left unmatched: 4. Germline loops: CDR1 MNHEY, CDR2 SMNVEV (reference sequence). The CDR3 runs 15 residues.

This clonotype was observed a handful of times. The chain recombines TRBV20-1 with TRBJ2-1; 8 bases map to TRBD2. The CDR3 loop spans 15 amino acids. V gave up 2 bases and J gave up 8 bases; unmatched junction bases: 11. Germline values: CDR1 DFQATT, CDR2 SNEGSKA (reference sequence). The CDR3 coding sequence is TGCAGTGCTAGAAATGGTGGCGGGAGGAGCCATGAGCAGTTCTTC. Translation gives CSARNGGGRSHEQFF.

This clonotype was picked up a small number of times. The DNA of the CDR3 is TGTGCCAGCCAGAGGAACCACCACCCCCGGTCACCCCTCCACTTT. This encodes CASQRNHHPRSPLHF. The V call is TRBV27, the J call TRBJ1-6; D is uncertain. Trimming shortened V by 8 bases and J by 10 bases, and 21 bases separated the two germline ends. CDR3 length: 15 residues. Germline V gene sequence: CDR1 MNHEY, CDR2 SMNVEV (reference sequence).

On this clonotype: With a much larger clone just one base away, this may be a read error. This sequence joins TRBV11-2 and TRBJ2-5, with D tentatively TRBD1 (5 bases). The CDR3 sequence is 13 residues long. Trimming pared 0 bases from V and 8 bases from J, leaving 10 bases between. Germline assignment: CDR1 SGHAT and CDR2 FQNNGV. In nucleotides, the CDR3 is TGTGCCAGCAGCTTAGAGCACGGACATACCCAGTACTTC. Translating it yields CASSLEHGHTQYF.

This clonotype was observed many times. The chain couples TRBV11-2 to TRBJ2-7, with D hard to call. Germline lookup yields CDR1 SGHAT and CDR2 FQNNGV. The V gene lost 0 bases and the J gene lost 2 bases, with 8 bases spanning the gap. This CDR3 comprises 14 residues. The DNA of the CDR3 is TGTGCCAGCAGCTTAGACCCCCCGACCTACGAGCAGTACTTC. Its translation is CASSLDPPTYEQYF.

This clonotype was found many times. The chain has TRBV20-1 and TRBJ1-1; tentative D call: TRBD1 (5 bases). The CDR3 extends over 12 amino acids. Germline V gives CDR1 DFQATT, CDR2 SNEGSKA (reference sequence). Between the trimmed V and J ends, which lost 3 bases and 6 bases, there was a span of 11 bases. CDR3 protein: CSASRGSAEAFF. CDR3 bases: TGCAGTGCTAGCCGGGGCAGCGCTGAAGCTTTCTTT.

This clonotype was observed many times. The chain joins TRBV7-2 to TRBJ2-5; D perhaps matches TRBD2 (6 bases). The CDR3 contains 15 residues. V lost 5 bases to trimming and J lost 3 bases, with 16 bases between them. Germline lookup yields CDR1 SGHTA and CDR2 FQGNSA. CDR3 amino acids: CASSPRRGGKETQYF. CDR3 nucleotide sequence: TGTGCCAGCAGCCCTCGACGAGGCGGGAAAGAGACCCAGTACTTC.

This clonotype came up a few times. This CDR3 reads CASSLTEPTNEKLFF. As DNA, the CDR3 is TGTGCCAGCAGCTTGACAGAGCCAACTAATGAAAAACTGTTTTTT. The V gene is TRBV28, the J gene TRBJ1-4; D possibly corresponds to TRBD1 (5 bases). CDR3 size: 15 residues. Germline CDR1 is MDHEN and CDR2 is SYDVKM. V was pared by 6 bases and J by 0 bases, with 11 bases between.

This clonotype was picked up many times. This sequence joins TRBV2 and TRBJ1-4; 9 positions match TRBD1. The CDR3 has 16 amino acids. Germline V gene lookup returns CDR1 SNHLY and CDR2 FYNNEI. After removal of 7 bases from V and 8 bases from J, the junction contained 14 bases not matched to a gene. The CDR3 coding sequence is TGTGCCAGCAAAAGGGGTAGGGGACAGGGAGCCGAAAAACTGTTTTTT. This encodes CASKRGRGQGAEKLFF.

This clonotype was observed at least ten times. The rearrangement links TRBV7-2 to TRBJ2-5; 8 bases fit TRBD2. CDR1 is SGHTA, CDR2 FQGNSA, per germline. The V gene end was trimmed by 3 bases and the J gene end by 5 bases; junction bases not matched to a gene: 17. This CDR3 spans 18 amino acids. The chain's CDR3 is CASSFTLSGIGSGETQYF. The CDR3 nucleotides read TGTGCCAGCAGCTTCACCCTTAGCGGGATCGGTAGTGGGGAGACCCAGTACTTC. The whole variable domain, filled in from reference TRBV7-2 and TRBJ2-5, reads GAGVSQSPSNKVTEKGKDVELRCDPISGHTALYWYRQSLGQGLEFLIYFQGNSAPDKSGLPSDRFSAERTGGSVSTLTIQRTQQEDSAVYLCASSFTLSGIGSGETQYFGPGTRLLVL.

This clonotype was seen only a few times. This sequence may be a read error, since a much larger clone differs from it by one base. The chain recombines TRBV28 with TRBJ2-4; TRBD2 might be the D (5 bases). The CDR3 length is 16 residues. The germline gives CDR1 MDHEN, CDR2 SYDVKM. The CDR3 protein is CASSLVSNLAKDIQYF. The CDR3 bases are TGTGCCAGCAGTTTGGTATCAAACCTAGCCAAAGACATTCAGTACTTC.

The chain combines TRBV25-1 with TRBJ2-4, with 8 bases fitting TRBD2. Germline-derived CDR1 and CDR2 are MGHDK and SYGVNS. The V segment lost 8 bases and the J segment 3 bases; nucleotides outside the gene matches: 9. This CDR3 comprises 15 residues. The DNA of the CDR3 is TGTGCCAGCTCGTCAGCGGGAGAGGGCAAAAACATTCAGTACTTC. Amino acids: CASSSAGEGKNIQYF.

This clonotype was picked up a small number of times. At one boundary the junction diverges from the germline segment, which might be a read error. This chain links TRBV7-9 with TRBJ1-2; TRBD1 agrees at 9 bases. Germline values: CDR1 SEHNR, CDR2 FQNEAQ (reference sequence). The CDR3 consists of 14 residues. CDR3 residues: CASSRGQGDYGHTF. CDR3 sequence (DNA): TGTGCCAGCAGCCGGGGACAGGGTGACTATGGCCACACCTTC.

This chain uses TRBV12-3 or TRBV12-4 with TRBJ2-1; 11 nucleotides line up with TRBD2. Trimming removed 5 bases from V and 6 bases from J; junction bases left unmatched: 18. The CDR3 is 19 residues long. CDR3 in DNA: TGTGCCAGCAGTCCACGGGGGACTAGCGGAAAGGACCCGGGCAATGAGCAGTTCTTC. The encoded protein is CASSPRGTSGKDPGNEQFF.

On this clonotype itself: A read error may be the cause here, since a much bigger clone is one base away. The chain joins TRBV7-8 to TRBJ2-5, with a weak D call TRBD1 (6 bases). Germline values: CDR1 SGHVS, CDR2 FQNEAQ. This CDR3 is built from 13 residues. The CDR3 nucleotides read TGTGCCAGCAGCTTTGCAGGGGAAGAGGCCCAGTACTTC. As protein: CASSFAGEEAQYF.

The table lists this clonotype with many counts. The chain joins TRBV28 to TRBJ2-7; 7 bases agree with TRBD2. From germline, CDR1 is MDHEN and CDR2 SYDVKM. V trimming: 5 bases; J trimming: 3 bases; junction bases outside the gene matches: 16. The CDR3 runs 17 residues. The DNA of the CDR3 is TGTGCCAGCAGTCGAGACTACCGCCGGGACTACCACTACGAGCAGTACTTC. Amino acid sequence: CASSRDYRRDYHYEQYF.

There are many counts of this clonotype. V gene TRBV2 combines with J gene TRBJ2-3, with TRBD2 matching over 7 bases. The CDR3 runs 15 residues. V lost 6 bases and J lost 13; bases outside the gene matches: 19. Germline V gene sequence: CDR1 SNHLY, CDR2 FYNNEI. The CDR3 reads CASRRPSIAGGGEYF. DNA for the CDR3: TGTGCCAGCAGACGACCCTCAATTGCAGGCGGGGGAGAGTATTTT.

This clonotype came up many times. This chain links TRBV5-4 with TRBJ2-3; 8 bases are a match to TRBD2. CDR1 and CDR2 (germline): SGHNT, YYREEE (reference sequence). V lost 3 bases, J lost 2 bases, and 8 bases stayed unmatched. This CDR3 is built from 16 residues. The DNA for the CDR3 is TGTGCCAGCAGCTCAGCCGGGACTAGGCCCACAGATACGCAGTATTTT. Translating it yields CASSSAGTRPTDTQYF.

The table lists this clonotype with many counts. The gene calls are TRBV12-3 or TRBV12-4 and TRBJ2-7, with 7 positions matching TRBD2. The ends lost 4 bases at V and 2 bases at J; junction bases unmatched: 5. This CDR3 spans 14 amino acids. CDR3 amino acids: CASSSTSHTYEQYF. DNA for the CDR3: TGTGCCAGCAGTTCGACTAGCCACACCTACGAGCAGTACTTC.

This clonotype was recorded at least ten times. J is TRBJ1-5 and V is TRBV19; 8 positions agree with TRBD1. The CDR3 runs to 20 residues. Trimming took 0 bases from V and 0 from J; bases not matched to a gene: 13. Germline V CDR1 and CDR2: LNHDA, SQIVND (reference sequence). CDR3 residues: CASSIDEPGTGRRSNQPQHF. The CDR3 DNA reads TGTGCCAGTAGTATAGATGAACCCGGGACAGGAAGGCGTAGCAATCAGCCCCAGCATTTT.